The 9 T cell receptor beta chains below come from one sample, sequenced in a study of vaccination and CD4 T cells after COVID-19. From the PCR reads, TCRdb called clonotypes with MiXCR, one entry per CDR3 protein. The sample includes around 20,000 distinct CDR3 sequences, 50% to 60% seen only once; the top ten take approximately 0.99%. The starting material was CD4+ T cells from blood, obtained before SARS-CoV-2 vaccination. The receptors here all came from a human donor who had recovered from COVID-19.

The chain links TRBV2 to TRBJ2-1, with 8 positions matching TRBD1. Germline loops: CDR1 SNHLY, CDR2 FYNNEI. V lost 8 bases and J lost 9; bases outside the gene matches: 9. The CDR3 is 13 amino acids. The CDR3 sequence: CASVDRGLGEQFF. CDR3 bases: TGTGCCAGCGTCGACAGGGGTCTAGGTGAGCAGTTCTTC.

A word on this clonotype: The conserved closing phenylalanine or tryptophan is absent in this CDR3, likely reflecting a read error. This chain connects TRBV6-1 to TRBJ1-1; no clear D gene. V lost 8 bases and J lost 1, with 14 bases in between. This CDR3 comprises 14 residues. Germline V CDR1 and CDR2: MNHNS, SASEGT. The CDR3 spells CASGPTISNTEAFS. In DNA, the CDR3 is TGTGCCAGCGGACCAACTATTTCGAACACTGAAGCTTTCTCT.

The rearrangement joins TRBV7-2 to TRBJ1-2, with D hard to call. The V gene lost 5 bases and the J gene lost 5 bases, with 9 bases spanning the gap. Germline V gene data show CDR1 as SGHTA and CDR2 as FQGNSA. This CDR3 comprises 12 residues. The CDR3 nucleotides read TGTGCCAGCAGCGCCAGAGTTTATGGCTACACCTTC. Protein: CASSARVYGYTF.

The CDR3 is CASSEDRDATYEQYF. DNA of the CDR3: TGTGCCAGCAGTGAAGACCGGGATGCCACCTACGAGCAGTACTTC. This sequence joins TRBV2 and TRBJ2-7; maybe TRBD2 (5 bases). V shed 1 base and J shed 2 bases, with 12 bases lying between them. From germline, CDR1 is SNHLY and CDR2 FYNNEI. This CDR3 contains 15 residues.

The V call is TRBV20-1, the J call TRBJ2-3; 8 bases align to TRBD2. CDR3 length: 17 amino acids. V gave up 6 bases and J gave up 0 bases; unmatched junction bases: 14. The germline V gene encodes CDR1 DFQATT and CDR2 SNEGSKA (reference sequence). CDR3 bases: TGCAGTGCCCCGTGTCCTAGCGGGTGGACTAGCACAGATACGCAGTATTTT. This sequence encodes CSAPCPSGWTSTDTQYF.

This clonotype was detected only a few times. The chain has TRBV5-4 and TRBJ2-5; 9 bases agree with TRBD2. CDR3 length: 14 amino acids. CDR1 and CDR2 (germline): SGHNT, YYREEE (reference sequence). V trimming: 4 bases; J trimming: 3 bases; junction bases outside the gene matches: 4. This CDR3 is CASSPTSGKETQYF. In DNA, the CDR3 is TGTGCCAGCAGCCCGACTAGCGGTAAAGAGACCCAGTACTTC. Looking up the rest from reference TRBV5-4 and TRBJ2-5 gives the full variable domain: ETGVTQSPTHLIKTRGQQVTLRCSSQSGHNTVSWYQQALGQGPQFIFQYYREEENGRGNFPPRFSGLQFPNYSSELNVNALELDDSALYLCASSPTSGKETQYFGPGTRLLVL.

V usage is TRBV6-1 and J usage is TRBJ2-6, with TRBD1 matching over 9 bases. The J segment lost 0 bases and the V segment lost 5 bases, leaving 8 bases of the junction unmatched. The length of the CDR3 is 18 residues. The germline gives CDR1 MNHNS, CDR2 SASEGT. This CDR3 is CASSTGGQGSSGANVLTF. In nucleotides, the CDR3 is TGTGCCAGCAGTACGGGGGGACAGGGAAGCTCTGGGGCCAACGTCCTGACTTTC.

J is TRBJ2-2 and V is TRBV7-9; TRBD1 might be the D (6 bases). Per germline, CDR1 SEHNR and CDR2 FQNEAQ (reference sequence). This CDR3 region has 14 residues. Trimming removed 9 bases at V and 4 bases at J, with 15 bases between. DNA for the CDR3: TGTGCCAGTGCCCCGGACAGACTCACCGGGGAGCTGTTTTTT. Its translation: CASAPDRLTGELFF.

This clonotype was recorded a few times. The gene calls are TRBV27 and TRBJ2-5; 10 bases map to TRBD2. The CDR3 has 17 amino acids. The junction had 10 bases not matched to a gene; V was cut back by 3 bases and J by 3 bases. Germline values: CDR1 MNHEY, CDR2 SMNVEV (reference sequence). The CDR3 DNA is TGTGCCAGCAGTTTCCCCCTCCGCCTAGCGGGAGAAGAGACCCAGTACTTC. Translation: CASSFPLRLAGEETQYF.